The 2 T cell receptor beta chains in this list originate from one sample, sequenced in a study of shared T cell receptors in the human thymus. Sequenced by immunoSEQ multiplex PCR; TCRdb stores in-frame clones only, minus some. The data show approximately 580,000 clones, about four fifths seen once. Another study also made use of these data, one on human thymus T cells.

Sequenced: thymocytes. The receptors here all came from a boy under three years old with a congenital heart defect.

The V gene is TRBV29-1, the J gene TRBJ2-1, with TRBD2 matching over 10 bases. The CDR3 spans 15 residues. The V gene's germline CDR1 is SQVTM and CDR2 ANQGSEA. After removal of 3 bases from V and 7 bases from J, the junction contained 9 bases not matched to a gene. The CDR3 loop is CSVDVLAGDQNEQFF. The DNA of the CDR3 is TGCAGCGTTGATGTTCTAGCGGGAGATCAGAATGAGCAGTTCTTC.

Only a few counts were recorded for this clone. The V gene is TRBV19, the J gene TRBJ2-1; TRBD2 matches 10 bases. Germline V CDR1 and CDR2: LNHDA, SQIVND (reference sequence). The CDR3 sequence is 15 residues long. The trim removed 3 bases at V and 6 bases at J, leaving 5 bases unmatched. CDR3 sequence: CASSMVQREGNEQFF. CDR3 DNA sequence: TGTGCCAGTAGTATGGTCCAGCGGGAGGGCAATGAGCAGTTCTTC.